This entry features one T cell receptor (beta chain) sequence. The V end lost 2 bases, the J end lost 1 base, and 9 bases lay between the germline ends. The CDR3 has 15 amino acids. Germline assignment: CDR1 SGHRS and CDR2 YFSETQ. TCRdb reanalysed the RT-PCR reads using MiXCR and keeps one entry per CDR3 protein. The sample records 860,000 or so distinct CDR3 sequences, 21% being singletons. The data are from a study of response to subunit inactivated influenza vaccine. The chain employs TRBV5-1 and TRBJ2-2, with D tentatively TRBD1 (6 bases). The source is a man in his fifties or sixties who received an inactivated influenza vaccine. Sequencing used PBMCs from blood, obtained 4 to 6 days after vaccination. The CDR3 reads CASSFKQGNTGELFF. The CDR3 nucleotides are TGCGCCAGCAGCTTTAAACAGGGGAACACCGGGGAGCTGTTTTTT.